These 32 T cell receptor beta chains originate from one sample sequenced in a study of Ad26.COV2.S vaccination and SARS-CoV-2 variants. Sequencing used immunoSEQ multiplex PCR; TCRdb keeps in-frame clones, though not all of them. The sample yields about 440,000 clones, 90% seen once. Treatment denoted: over 15 received Ad26.COV2.S at low or high dose, single or two shots; about 5 received placebo; per-sample allocation not given. Day 63 after the first vaccine or placebo injection was the time point for sampling. This material consisted of peripheral blood, taken in a trial of Ad26.COV2.S vaccine versus placebo. Every receptor here comes from a person aged 18-65 years who received the Ad26.COV2.S COVID-19 vaccine or a placebo.

The table lists this clone with a count of one. CDR3: CASSPRNLKGLAGGLLSSYNEQFF. The CDR3 coding sequence is TGTGCCAGCAGTCCCCGTAACCTAAAGGGACTAGCGGGAGGGCTCCTGAGCTCCTACAATGAGCAGTTCTTC. This chain links TRBV28 with TRBJ2-1; 16 nucleotides line up with TRBD2. CDR1 and CDR2 (germline): MDHEN, SYDVKM. The CDR3 totals 24 residues. The V gene end was trimmed by 5 bases and the J gene end by 0 bases; junction bases not matched to a gene: 22.

The chain is built from TRBV5-5 and TRBJ2-3, with D uncertain. CDR3 length equals 13 residues. The ends were cut back, 2 bases at V and 1 base at J, with 5 bases in the middle. Germline CDR1 and CDR2: SGHKS and YYEKEE (reference sequence). The CDR3 nucleotides read TGTGCCAGCAGCTTCCCCCGCACAGATACGCAGTATTTT. Protein product: CASSFPRTDTQYF.

The V call is TRBV19, the J call TRBJ2-4, with D possibly called TRBD1 or TRBD2 (5 bases each). CDR1 is LNHDA, CDR2 SQIVND, per germline (reference sequence). CDR3 length equals 15 residues. Trimming removed 3 bases at V and 2 bases at J, with 11 bases between. The CDR3 protein is CASSISGPTKNIQYF. For the CDR3, the DNA is TGTGCCAGTAGTATTTCGGGGCCTACCAAAAACATTCAGTACTTC.

This sequence joins TRBV6-6 and TRBJ2-7; no clear D. This CDR3 contains 12 residues. The V and J ends lost 8 bases and 2 bases respectively, with 10 bases between them. Germline V gives CDR1 MNHNY, CDR2 SVGAGI (reference sequence). The CDR3 reads CASLGSPYEQYF. The CDR3 bases are TGTGCCAGCCTTGGGTCCCCCTACGAGCAGTACTTC.

This rearrangement joins TRBV7-8 to TRBJ2-1; D unclear. Germline V gives CDR1 SGHVS, CDR2 FQNEAQ. The CDR3 spans 12 residues. Trimming stripped 6 bases from V and 7 bases from J, with 10 bases between. CDR3: CASRGLGNEQFF. CDR3 nucleotide sequence: TGTGCCAGCAGGGGTCTGGGAAATGAGCAGTTCTTC.

The CDR3: CASRQADSGNTIYF. The CDR3 nucleotides read TGTGCCAGCAGACAGGCTGACTCTGGAAACACCATATATTTT. The V and J genes are TRBV2 and TRBJ1-3; D perhaps matches TRBD1 (5 bases). Germline values: CDR1 SNHLY, CDR2 FYNNEI. Trimming stripped 6 bases from V and 0 bases from J, with 9 bases between. CDR3 length equals 14 residues.

This chain links TRBV3-1 (or the pseudogene TRBV3-2) with TRBJ2-3, with 7 bases that match TRBD2. The germline CDR1 and CDR2 sequences are LGHDT and YNNKEL (reference sequence). The CDR3 spans 16 residues. V lost 3 bases, J lost 1 base, and 7 bases stayed unmatched. This CDR3 is CASSHSLADRTDTQYF. The CDR3 DNA follows: TGTGCCAGCAGCCATTCCCTAGCGGACCGCACAGATACGCAGTATTTT.

The chain joins TRBV19 to TRBJ1-2; D is uncertain. The CDR3 extends over 11 amino acids. The V end lost 10 bases, the J end lost 4 bases, and 10 bases lay between the germline ends. Germline CDR1 reads LNHDA; CDR2 reads SQIVND (reference sequence). The CDR3 bases are TGTGCCACGTCAGACGGCTATGGCTACACCTTC. It encodes CATSDGYGYTF.

This clone was counted only a few times. The chain employs TRBV21-1 and TRBJ2-7; TRBD2 is the table's D call, not checked against the DNA. TRBV21-1 constitutes a pseudogene. The CDR3 runs to 16 residues. CDR3 DNA: TGTGCCAGCAGCAAAGCTATCGGAGTTACCTCCTACGAGCAGTACTTC. It encodes CASSKAIGVTSYEQYF.

This chain joins TRBV7-9 and TRBJ2-7; D unclear. The CDR3 is 13 amino acids. V lost 5 bases and J lost 0, with 8 bases in between. Looked up from germline, CDR1 is SEHNR and CDR2 is FQNEAQ (reference sequence). CDR3 bases: TGTGCCAGCAGCCCACGGGCCTCCTACGAGCAGTACTTC. This translates into CASSPRASYEQYF.

This clone was seen only a few times. The chain uses TRBV7-9 and TRBJ1-2, with TRBD1 matching 10 bases. V shed 1 base, J shed 8 bases, and the junction held 10 bases outside the gene matches. The CDR3 consists of 16 residues. The germline CDR1 and CDR2 sequences are SEHNR and FQNEAQ (reference sequence). The CDR3 here is CASSLEIPTGGEGYTF. The CDR3 region has the DNA TGTGCCAGCAGCTTAGAGATCCCGACAGGGGGCGAGGGCTACACCTTC.

The chain links TRBV24-1 to TRBJ2-1, with unresolved D. This CDR3 has 13 residues. Germline assignment: CDR1 KGHDR and CDR2 SFDVKD. The germline V and J ends were trimmed by 1 base and 4 bases, with 4 bases remaining between them. The CDR3 coding sequence is TGTGCCACCAGTGATTTCCTTTACAATGAGCAGTTCTTC. Translating it yields CATSDFLYNEQFF.

About this clone itself: Other nucleotide sequences in the sample specify the same CDR3. This rearrangement joins TRBV20-1 to TRBJ2-3; D is uncertain. The CDR3 totals 11 residues. V was cut by 3 bases and J by 1 base, with 2 bases left in between. Germline values: CDR1 DFQATT, CDR2 SNEGSKA (reference sequence). The CDR3 region is CSASGTDTQYF. CDR3 in DNA: TGCAGTGCTAGCGGCACAGATACGCAGTATTTT.

The table lists this clone with a count of one. The chain is built from TRBV24-1 and TRBJ1-1; 9 bases are shared with TRBD1. The CDR3 is made up of 16 amino acids. With 3 bases clipped from V and 3 bases from J, the junction kept 7 bases outside the gene matches. The germline CDR1 and CDR2 sequences are KGHDR and SFDVKD. DNA for the CDR3: TGTGCCACCAGTGATGACCGGGACAGGGATGACACTGAAGCTTTCTTT. Translating it yields CATSDDRDRDDTEAFF.

CDR3 loop: CASSNPTGAMTQETQYF. Written as DNA, the CDR3 is TGTGCCAGCAGCAATCCCACAGGGGCTATGACTCAAGAGACCCAGTACTTC. This chain uses TRBV13 with TRBJ2-5; TRBD1 agrees at 7 bases. The trim removed 5 bases at V and 2 bases at J, leaving 14 bases unmatched. Germline values: CDR1 PRHDT, CDR2 FYEKMQ (reference sequence). CDR3 length: 17 amino acids.

The rearrangement joins TRBV4-2 to TRBJ2-1; no reliable D call. The CDR3 length is 16 residues. Germline assignment: CDR1 LGHNA and CDR2 YNFKEQ. V lost 4 bases and J 0 bases, leaving 13 bases between the germline ends. Here the CDR3 reads CASSLLGVSSYNEQFF. As DNA, the CDR3 is TGTGCCAGCAGCCTTCTTGGCGTTAGCTCCTACAATGAGCAGTTCTTC.

The chain links TRBV7-2 to TRBJ2-7; TRBD1 matches 11 bases. With 3 bases clipped from V and 3 bases from J, the junction kept 7 bases outside the gene matches. Germline V gene lookup returns CDR1 SGHTA and CDR2 FQGNSA. This CDR3 is built from 16 residues. For the CDR3, the DNA is TGTGCCAGCAGCTTGACCGGGACAGGGGGGATCTACGAGCAGTACTTC. It yields the protein CASSLTGTGGIYEQYF.

The chain has TRBV27 and TRBJ2-7; 11 bases fit TRBD2. Germline assignment: CDR1 MNHEY and CDR2 SMNVEV (reference sequence). The length of the CDR3 is 16 residues. The J segment lost 3 bases and the V segment lost 5 bases, leaving 9 bases of the junction unmatched. Here the CDR3 reads CASSARLAGIVYEQYF. CDR3 nucleotide sequence: TGTGCCAGCAGTGCACGACTAGCGGGAATCGTCTACGAGCAGTACTTC.

This clone was seen only once. The CDR3: CAISEGPGGTQYF. For the CDR3, the DNA is TGTGCCATCAGTGAGGGACCCGGGGGTACGCAGTATTTT. The chain has TRBV10-3 and TRBJ2-3; D perhaps matches TRBD2 (6 bases). CDR1 and CDR2 (germline): ENHRY, SYGVKD. Trimming removed 2 bases from V and 8 bases from J, with 11 bases in between. The CDR3 runs 13 residues.

The J gene is TRBJ1-2, the V gene TRBV27; D is uncertain. The germline V gene has CDR1 MNHEY and CDR2 SMNVEV (reference sequence). V shed 5 bases and J shed 0 bases, with 19 bases lying between them. The CDR3 runs to 17 residues. The CDR3 here is CASSHGSRALANYGYTF. The CDR3 nucleotides are TGTGCCAGCAGTCATGGATCGAGGGCACTCGCTAACTATGGCTACACCTTC.

The chain carries TRBV7-3 and TRBJ2-3, with a weak D call TRBD1 (5 bases). V was cut by 1 base and J by 4 bases, with 9 bases left in between. Germline-derived CDR1 and CDR2 are SGHTA and FQGTGA. The CDR3 is made up of 14 amino acids. The CDR3 reads CASSLNRSPDTQYF. DNA for the CDR3: TGTGCCAGCAGCTTAAACAGGTCCCCAGATACGCAGTATTTT.

The chain combines TRBV6-1 with TRBJ2-5; D gene uncertain. Trimming left V 2 bases short and J 0 bases short, with 4 bases between. Germline CDR1 MNHNS, CDR2 SASEGT. This CDR3 is 13 amino acids long. Here the CDR3 DNA reads TGTGCCAGCAGTGAAACGTACCAAGAGACCCAGTACTTC. Its protein product is CASSETYQETQYF.

J is TRBJ2-1 and V is TRBV11-3; D ambiguous. The CDR3 has 16 amino acids. Trimming left V 1 base short and J 0 bases short, with 10 bases between. Germline assignment: CDR1 SGHNT and CDR2 YENEEA. CDR3: CASSLAGGISYNEQFF. CDR3 coding DNA: TGTGCCAGCAGCTTAGCCGGCGGAATCTCCTACAATGAGCAGTTCTTC.

The chain is built from TRBV12-2 and TRBJ1-5; TRBD1, as called in the table, went unchecked against the DNA. TRBV12-2 is marked as a pseudogene. The CDR3 covers 15 residues. The CDR3 reads CASRSGVHSNQPQHF. The CDR3 coding sequence is TGTGCAAGTCGCTCAGGGGTACACAGCAATCAGCCCCAGCATTTT.

The V and J genes are TRBV30 and TRBJ2-7; TRBD1 is a possible D gene (6 bases). Between the trimmed V and J ends, which lost 8 bases and 4 bases, there was a span of 12 bases. Germline V gene lookup returns CDR1 GTSNPN and CDR2 SVGIG (reference sequence). This CDR3 is 11 amino acids long. The CDR3 nucleotides are TGTGCCACAACCACAGGGTACGAGCAGTACTTC. Protein product: CATTTGYEQYF.

This rearrangement joins TRBV7-2 to TRBJ2-3; 14 positions agree with TRBD2. Looked up from germline, CDR1 is SGHTA and CDR2 is FQGNSA. The CDR3 has 18 residues. V lost 3 bases and J lost 2; bases outside the gene matches: 7. The CDR3 sequence: CASSFIGLAGGYTDTQYF. CDR3 DNA: TGTGCCAGCAGCTTTATCGGACTAGCGGGAGGCTACACAGATACGCAGTATTTT.

The chain combines TRBV4-1 with TRBJ2-7; 8 bases are shared with TRBD1. Trimming removed 0 bases from V and 0 bases from J; junction bases left unmatched: 7. Looked up from germline, CDR1 is MGHRA and CDR2 is YSYEKL. CDR3 length equals 17 residues. CDR3 sequence (DNA): TGCGCCAGCAGCCAAGATACGCTCGGACAGGGCTCCTACGAGCAGTACTTC. Its protein product is CASSQDTLGQGSYEQYF.

The V gene is TRBV20-1, the J gene TRBJ2-1, with 7 bases identical to TRBD2. Trimming cost V 3 bases and J 5 bases; bases outside gene matches: 7. Germline CDR1 reads DFQATT; CDR2 reads SNEGSKA (reference sequence). The CDR3 contains 14 residues. CDR3 coding DNA: TGCAGTGCTAGTAGACTAGCTAGCGACAATGAGCAGTTCTTC. Translating it yields CSASRLASDNEQFF.

The chain carries TRBV27 and TRBJ2-3, with 11 positions matching TRBD2. V gave up 6 bases and J gave up 5 bases; unmatched junction bases: 4. Germline V gene lookup returns CDR1 MNHEY and CDR2 SMNVEV (reference sequence). This CDR3 region has 14 residues. The CDR3 coding sequence is TGTGCCAGCAGGGCTAGCGGGAGGATAGATACGCAGTATTTT. As protein: CASRASGRIDTQYF.

The rearrangement uses TRBV24-1 and TRBJ2-3; D may be TRBD1 or TRBD2 (5 bases each). Germline-derived CDR1 and CDR2 are KGHDR and SFDVKD. There are 12 residues in the CDR3. Deletions cut 9 bases from V and 8 bases from J, with 14 bases between. The DNA for the CDR3 is TGTGCCACCTCCCTCGGGACCGGTACGCAGTATTTT. Residues: CATSLGTGTQYF.

The chain carries TRBV6-5 and TRBJ2-3; the D is unclear. The CDR3 is made up of 14 amino acids. The germline V gene encodes CDR1 MNHEY and CDR2 SVGAGI. The V and J ends lost 6 bases and 4 bases respectively, with 14 bases between them. CDR3 loop: CASSRWTGPDTQYF. The CDR3 bases are TGTGCCAGCAGCCGGTGGACGGGCCCAGATACGCAGTATTTT.

As concerns this clone: Other nucleotide sequences in the sample specify the same CDR3. The V gene is TRBV5-1, the J gene TRBJ2-5; 11 bases align to TRBD1. This CDR3 spans 15 amino acids. Trimming took 3 bases from V and 4 from J; bases not matched to a gene: 5. Germline V CDR1 and CDR2: SGHRS, YFSETQ. CDR3 residues: CASSSGTGGRETQYF. The CDR3 DNA reads TGCGCCAGCAGCTCAGGGACAGGGGGTCGAGAGACCCAGTACTTC.